This TCR beta chain is drawn from a study of neurological immune-mediated disorders. This clonotype was observed many times. Its antigen is not identified. V lost 0 bases and J lost 6, with 12 bases in between. The CDR3 covers 16 residues. Germline loops: CDR1 MNHEY, CDR2 SVGAGI. cDNA synthesis was performed by 5'RACE with 10-nucleotide random UMIs. One entry per CDR3 protein, called by TCRdb with MiXCR from the 5' RACE reads. The table lists about 74,000 distinct CDR3 sequences, around 5.2% of them singletons. Points from the study as a whole: One related-CDR3 cluster, which may be a signature, held the repertoires of 18 of 34 multiple sclerosis patients after phylogenetic grouping. No CDR3 amino acid sequences recurred among expanded clones across subjects, suggesting private repertoires in all groups.

2 million unsorted PBMCs were stored in RNAlater at -80 °C before RNA extraction. Sequenced material: PBMCs. The rearrangement uses TRBV6-5 and TRBJ1-6, with D tentatively TRBD1 (6 bases). This clonotype originated in a man between 18 and 35 years old with multiple sclerosis. The CDR3 here is CASSYSPTGINSPLHF. The CDR3 DNA sequence: TGTGCCAGCAGTTACTCCCCCACAGGGATTAATTCACCCCTCCACTTT.